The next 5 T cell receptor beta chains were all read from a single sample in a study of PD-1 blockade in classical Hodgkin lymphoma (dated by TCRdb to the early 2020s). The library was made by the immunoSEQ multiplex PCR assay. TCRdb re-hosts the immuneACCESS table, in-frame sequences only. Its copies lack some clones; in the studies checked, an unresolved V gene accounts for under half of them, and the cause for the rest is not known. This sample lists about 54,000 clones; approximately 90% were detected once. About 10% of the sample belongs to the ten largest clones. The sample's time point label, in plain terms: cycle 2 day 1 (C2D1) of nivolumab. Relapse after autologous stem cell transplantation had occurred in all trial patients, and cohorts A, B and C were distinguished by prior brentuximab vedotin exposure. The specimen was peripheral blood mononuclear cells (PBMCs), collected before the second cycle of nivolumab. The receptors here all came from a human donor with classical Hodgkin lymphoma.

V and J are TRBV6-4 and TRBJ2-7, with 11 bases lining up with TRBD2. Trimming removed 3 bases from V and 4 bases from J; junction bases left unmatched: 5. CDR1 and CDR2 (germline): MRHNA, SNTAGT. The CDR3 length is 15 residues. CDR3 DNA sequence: TGTGCCAGCAGTGAACTAGCGGGGGTAATGTACGAGCAGTACTTC. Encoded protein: CASSELAGVMYEQYF.

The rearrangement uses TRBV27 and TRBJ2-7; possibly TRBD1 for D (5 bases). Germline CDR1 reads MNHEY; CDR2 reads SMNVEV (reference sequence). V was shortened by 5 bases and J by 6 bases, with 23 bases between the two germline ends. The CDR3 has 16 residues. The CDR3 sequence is CASSPKTAQREVEQYF. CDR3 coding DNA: TGTGCCAGCAGTCCCAAGACAGCCCAGCGCGAGGTCGAGCAGTACTTC.

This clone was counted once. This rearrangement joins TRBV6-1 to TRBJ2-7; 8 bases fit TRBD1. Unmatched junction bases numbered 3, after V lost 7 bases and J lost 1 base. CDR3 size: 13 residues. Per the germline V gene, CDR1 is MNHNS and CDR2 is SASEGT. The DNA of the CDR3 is TGTGCCAGCACCCACAGGGGGTCCTACGAGCAGTACTTC. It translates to CASTHRGSYEQYF.

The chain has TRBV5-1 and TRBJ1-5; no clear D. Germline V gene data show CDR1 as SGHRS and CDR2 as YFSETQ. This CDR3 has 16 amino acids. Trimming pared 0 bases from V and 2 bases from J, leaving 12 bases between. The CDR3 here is CASSLGPDGGNQPQHF. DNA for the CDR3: TGCGCCAGCAGCTTGGGGCCGGACGGTGGCAATCAGCCCCAGCATTTT.

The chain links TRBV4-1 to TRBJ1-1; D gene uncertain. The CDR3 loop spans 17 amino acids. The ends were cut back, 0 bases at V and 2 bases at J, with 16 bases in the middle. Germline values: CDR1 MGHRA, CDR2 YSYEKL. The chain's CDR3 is CASSQEAREALNTEAFF. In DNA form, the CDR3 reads TGCGCCAGCAGCCAAGAGGCTAGGGAGGCCCTAAACACTGAAGCTTTCTTT.